Below are 13 T cell receptor beta chains sequenced from a single sample in a study of cytomegalovirus exposure and HLA in healthy donors. The PCR ran on 60 Vbeta and 13 Jbeta primers. TCRdb's table, derived via immunoSEQ multiplex PCR, lists solely in-frame clones and lacks some. The sample has roughly 170,000 clones, 84% seen once. Sequencing input: PBMCs. These TCRs come from a man aged 25 to 40 in good health and CMV-seronegative.

The chain is built from TRBV5-1 and TRBJ2-2, with a tentative D call TRBD1 (6 bases). CDR3 length: 13 amino acids. CDR1 and CDR2 from the germline V gene are SGHRS and YFSETQ. V was pared by 5 bases and J by 5 bases, with 10 bases between. For the CDR3, the DNA is TGCGCCAGCAGACCAGGGGAAACCGGGGAGCTGTTTTTT. Protein: CASRPGETGELFF.

The chain carries TRBV19 and TRBJ2-3; D might be TRBD1 (6 bases). The ends were cut back, 4 bases at V and 4 bases at J, with 18 bases in the middle. This CDR3 has 16 amino acids. Germline V gene data show CDR1 as LNHDA and CDR2 as SQIVND (reference sequence). Here the CDR3 reads CASSTPTGRMPDTQYF. CDR3 coding DNA: TGTGCCAGTAGTACTCCAACAGGGCGAATGCCAGATACGCAGTATTTT.

The chain is built from TRBV6-5 and TRBJ2-3; 9 bases match TRBD1. V lost 4 bases and J lost 2; bases outside the gene matches: 4. CDR1 and CDR2 (germline): MNHEY, SVGAGI. The CDR3 has 15 residues. The DNA of the CDR3 is TGTGCCAGCAGTTTCCGGGACAGGGACACAGATACGCAGTATTTT. Translated: CASSFRDRDTDTQYF.

This clone was recorded a few times. This sequence joins TRBV7-9 and TRBJ2-7, with D possibly TRBD2 on 6 matching bases. The CDR3 length is 14 residues. Trimming cost V 5 bases and J 3 bases, with 14 bases left between them. CDR1 and CDR2 (germline): SEHNR, FQNEAQ (reference sequence). CDR3 loop: CASSPGDGYYEQYF. The DNA for the CDR3 is TGTGCCAGCAGCCCGGGGGACGGGTACTACGAGCAGTACTTC.

This chain uses TRBV4-1 with TRBJ2-5, with 13 bases fitting TRBD2. J gave up 2 bases and V 3 bases, and 3 bases lay outside the gene matches. The CDR3 loop spans 16 amino acids. Germline assignment: CDR1 MGHRA and CDR2 YSYEKL. The CDR3 protein is CASSQALAGGQETQYF. CDR3 in DNA: TGCGCCAGCAGCCAGGCACTAGCGGGAGGGCAAGAGACCCAGTACTTC.

V is TRBV5-5 and J is TRBJ2-2; TRBD1 matches 9 bases. Germline CDR1 is SGHKS and CDR2 is YYEKEE (reference sequence). This CDR3 contains 15 residues. V lost 0 bases and J lost 8; bases outside the gene matches: 5. This CDR3 reads CASSLVGQGVGELFF. The CDR3 DNA sequence: TGTGCCAGCAGCTTGGTGGGACAGGGTGTTGGGGAGCTGTTTTTT.

This sequence joins TRBV7-8 and TRBJ1-2; D is unclear. V was clipped by 5 bases and J by 5 bases, with 15 bases between them. This CDR3 has 14 residues. CDR1 SGHVS and CDR2 FQNEAQ come from the germline V gene. The CDR3 loop is CASSLRDGGYGYTF. The CDR3 region has the DNA TGTGCCAGCAGCCTCAGAGACGGAGGGTATGGCTACACCTTC.

The J gene is TRBJ2-4, the V gene TRBV19, with 8 bases fitting TRBD2. CDR1 is LNHDA, CDR2 SQIVND, per germline (reference sequence). The J segment lost 5 bases and the V segment lost 3 bases, leaving 0 bases of the junction unmatched. There are 13 residues in the CDR3. The CDR3 sequence: CASSMGLENIQYF. As DNA, the CDR3 is TGTGCCAGTAGTATGGGACTAGAAAACATTCAGTACTTC.

V is TRBV6-1 and J is TRBJ2-7, with 9 positions matching TRBD1. The V segment lost 3 bases and the J segment 5 bases; nucleotides outside the gene matches: 5. The CDR3 runs 14 residues. Germline V lookup: CDR1 MNHNS, CDR2 SASEGT. CDR3 DNA sequence: TGTGCCAGCAGTGACGTCACAGGGGGCAACGAGCAGTACTTC. Protein sequence: CASSDVTGGNEQYF.

The rearrangement uses TRBV19 and TRBJ2-1, with 9 nucleotides matching TRBD2. The CDR3 is made up of 15 amino acids. V trimming: 10 bases; J trimming: 5 bases; junction bases outside the gene matches: 12. Germline-derived CDR1 and CDR2 are LNHDA and SQIVND (reference sequence). The CDR3 sequence is CAIGPLAGGHNEQFF. In DNA form, the CDR3 reads TGTGCCATAGGGCCCCTGGCGGGAGGGCACAATGAGCAGTTCTTC.

The V call is TRBV7-9, the J call TRBJ2-6, with TRBD1 matching 7 bases. The V segment lost 2 bases and the J segment 0 bases; nucleotides outside the gene matches: 7. The germline V gene has CDR1 SEHNR and CDR2 FQNEAQ (reference sequence). CDR3 length: 18 amino acids. CDR3 nucleotides: TGTGCCAGCAGCTTAAGTCTGGGACAGCTCTCTGGGGCCAACGTCCTGACTTTC. Its protein is CASSLSLGQLSGANVLTF.

This rearrangement joins TRBV27 to TRBJ2-1; D is unclear. Germline lookup yields CDR1 MNHEY and CDR2 SMNVEV (reference sequence). Trimming took off 5 bases at V and 0 bases at J, with 11 bases between the two ends. The length of the CDR3 is 15 residues. The CDR3 here is CASSRSGSSYNEQFF. The CDR3 DNA sequence: TGTGCCAGCAGTAGATCGGGTAGCTCCTACAATGAGCAGTTCTTC.

This chain joins TRBV27 and TRBJ2-7; TRBD1 agrees at 8 bases. The germline V gene has CDR1 MNHEY and CDR2 SMNVEV (reference sequence). V lost 6 bases, J lost 2 bases, and 9 bases stayed unmatched. This CDR3 comprises 15 residues. CDR3 sequence: CASSRGQEITYEQYF. CDR3 DNA sequence: TGTGCCAGCAGCCGGGGACAGGAGATTACCTACGAGCAGTACTTC.